Included here is one TCR beta chain sequence, with context. CDR1 LNHDA and CDR2 SQIVND come from the germline V gene (reference sequence). V was cut by 2 bases and J by 7 bases, with 21 bases left in between. The length of the CDR3 is 17 residues. This specimen belongs to a study of blood T cell repertoires in COVID-19. The repertoire was sequenced with immunoSEQ multiplex PCR; TCRdb's copy has only in-frame clones and lacks some. Of some 140,000 clones in the sample, about 89% were seen once. This clonotype was obtained from a man aged 50-59 years with active or convalescent COVID-19. The specimen was peripheral blood. The chain recombines TRBV19 with TRBJ1-5; D remains unclear. The CDR3 loop reads CASSIIGTRGSNQPQHF. CDR3 coding DNA: TGTGCCAGTAGTATAATCGGCACGAGAGGATCGAACCAGCCCCAGCATTTT. The entire variable domain, with the rest obtained from reference TRBV19 and TRBJ1-5, is as follows: DGGITQSPKYLFRKEGQNVTLSCEQNLNHDAMYWYRQDPGQGLRLIYYSQIVNDFQKGDIAEGYSVSREKKESFPLTVTSAQKNPTAFYLCASSIIGTRGSNQPQHFGDGTRLSIL.